One sample yielded the 27 T cell receptor beta chains listed below, sequenced in a study of PD-1 blockade in classical Hodgkin lymphoma. Some clones are missing from TCRdb's copy, which holds only in-frame ones; the method was immunoSEQ multiplex PCR. Of 90,000 to 100,000 clones in the sample, roughly 90% were seen once. Every single patient, without exception, relapsed after autologous stem cell transplantation, and brentuximab vedotin exposure varied. Sequencing was performed on peripheral blood mononuclear cells (PBMCs), taken at baseline. The receptors derive from a human donor with classical Hodgkin lymphoma.

The chain combines TRBV13 with TRBJ2-7, with D unclear. The CDR3 contains 14 residues. Trimming removed 2 bases from V and 4 bases from J, with 12 bases in between. CDR1 is PRHDT, CDR2 FYEKMQ, per germline (reference sequence). The CDR3 sequence is CASSLRSPYYEQYF. CDR3 in DNA: TGTGCCAGCAGCTTACGGTCCCCTTATTACGAGCAGTACTTC.

The rearrangement uses TRBV2 and TRBJ2-5; D gene unclear. Deletions cut 6 bases from V and 5 bases from J, with 16 bases between. CDR3 size: 14 residues. Germline lookup yields CDR1 SNHLY and CDR2 FYNNEI. CDR3 DNA sequence: TGTGCCAGCAGGTCAACTACTACAGTTGAGACCCAGTACTTC. This sequence encodes CASRSTTTVETQYF.

This clone was picked up one time. The chain is built from TRBV6-4 and TRBJ1-5, with a possible D match to TRBD1 (5 bases). The CDR3 covers 14 residues. V was cut by 5 bases and J by 4 bases, with 12 bases left in between. CDR1 and CDR2 (germline): MRHNA, SNTAGT. CDR3 in DNA: TGTGCCAGCAGTTTTCAGGGAGGTAATCAGCCCCAGCATTTT. This encodes CASSFQGGNQPQHF.

Concerning this clone: A read error may account for a junction end that differs from germline. CDR3 nucleotides: TGTGCCAGCAGTGAATCCTGGACCCTCCACTTC. It specifies CASSESWTLHF. The chain recombines TRBV25-1 with TRBJ2-5; D call uncertain. CDR3 length: 11 amino acids. Germline loops: CDR1 MGHDK, CDR2 SYGVNS. Using reference TRBV25-1 and TRBJ2-5 for the parts outside the CDR3, the full variable domain is EADIYQTPRYLVIGTGKKITLECSQTMGHDKMYWYQQDPGMELHLIHYSYGVNSTEKGDLSSESTVSRIRTEHFPLTLESARPSHTSQYLCASSESWTLHFGPGTRLLVL.

CDR3 DNA: TGTGCCAGCAGCCCAAACACCGACTACGAGCAGTACTTC. Translated: CASSPNTDYEQYF. The rearrangement uses TRBV11-2 and TRBJ2-7; D remains ambiguous. V gave up 5 bases and J gave up 3 bases, with 11 bases separating them. CDR3 length equals 13 residues. Germline assignment: CDR1 SGHAT and CDR2 FQNNGV.

The chain carries TRBV28 and TRBJ2-2, with a tentative D call TRBD1 (6 bases). V was clipped by 5 bases and J by 1 base, with 11 bases between them. The CDR3 covers 15 residues. Per germline, CDR1 MDHEN and CDR2 SYDVKM. CDR3 protein: CASSEQGGNTGELFF. For the CDR3, the DNA is TGTGCCAGCAGTGAACAGGGCGGGAACACCGGGGAGCTGTTTTTT.

This chain joins TRBV28 and TRBJ2-1, with 10 bases that match TRBD1. V shed 5 bases, J shed 7 bases, and the junction held 14 bases outside the gene matches. CDR1 is MDHEN and CDR2 is SYDVKM in the germline V gene. The CDR3 covers 17 residues. The CDR3 spells CASSLKRDRGLWNEQFF. For the CDR3, the DNA is TGTGCCAGCAGTCTAAAACGGGACAGGGGACTTTGGAATGAGCAGTTCTTC.

V is TRBV18 and J is TRBJ2-7, with 9 bases fitting TRBD1. This CDR3 is built from 16 residues. V shed 3 bases and J 7 bases; nucleotides not matched to a gene: 13. Germline V lookup: CDR1 KGHSH, CDR2 LQKENI. CDR3 DNA: TGTGCCAGCTCACCCCAAGGGGGACAGGGATTGAAAGAGCAGTACTTC. Translation gives CASSPQGGQGLKEQYF.

The chain employs TRBV5-6 and TRBJ2-7, with TRBD1 matching over 10 bases. The CDR3 loop spans 14 amino acids. CDR1 is SGHDT, CDR2 YYEEEE, per germline. V gave up 3 bases and J gave up 5 bases; unmatched junction bases: 5. The CDR3 DNA sequence: TGTGCCAGCAGCTCGGGACAGGGGTCCAACGAGCAGTACTTC. This encodes CASSSGQGSNEQYF.

The chain links TRBV5-1 to TRBJ2-1; 9 nucleotides align to TRBD2. Germline V lookup: CDR1 SGHRS, CDR2 YFSETQ. The CDR3 has 23 residues. Trimming at V came to 6 bases and at J to 4 bases, leaving 32 bases not matched to a gene. The CDR3 DNA is TGCGCCAGCAAAGAGGACCGACAGGGCCCTCGGTTAGCGGGAGAGGTGGGTTACAATGAGCAGTTCTTC. Translation: CASKEDRQGPRLAGEVGYNEQFF.

The chain couples TRBV27 to TRBJ2-2; D is unclear. Trimming stripped 2 bases from V and 0 bases from J, with 7 bases between. Germline assignment: CDR1 MNHEY and CDR2 SMNVEV (reference sequence). The CDR3 loop spans 15 amino acids. CDR3: CASSLVRTNTGELFF. The CDR3, as DNA: TGTGCCAGCAGTTTAGTAAGAACGAACACCGGGGAGCTGTTTTTT.

The chain recombines TRBV30 with TRBJ2-7; 8 bases fit TRBD2. This CDR3 contains 13 residues. The V segment lost 2 bases and the J segment 7 bases; nucleotides outside the gene matches: 7. The germline V gene encodes CDR1 GTSNPN and CDR2 SVGIG (reference sequence). The CDR3 DNA follows: TGTGCCTGGAGTTCTGGGACTAGAAAAGAGCAGTACTTC. Amino acid sequence: CAWSSGTRKEQYF.

The V gene is TRBV6-5, the J gene TRBJ1-2; D perhaps matches TRBD1 (6 bases). Deletions cut 0 bases from V and 4 bases from J, with 9 bases between. CDR1 is MNHEY and CDR2 is SVGAGI in the germline V gene. The CDR3 totals 14 residues. CDR3 nucleotides: TGTGCCAGCAGTTACTCGGGGGCTGGCTATGGCTACACCTTC. The encoded protein is CASSYSGAGYGYTF.

The chain is built from TRBV15 and TRBJ2-1; weak D call: TRBD2 (5 bases). Looked up from germline, CDR1 is LNHNV and CDR2 is YYDKDF (reference sequence). This CDR3 region has 17 residues. V was clipped by 1 base and J by 9 bases, with 22 bases between them. Written as DNA, the CDR3 is TGTGCCACCAGCAGAGCCCCACCTGTCACCTTGAGGGTTGAGCAGTTCTTC. It specifies CATSRAPPVTLRVEQFF.

The rearrangement uses TRBV28 and TRBJ1-2, with 7 bases fitting TRBD1. This CDR3 region has 16 residues. J gave up 4 bases and V 3 bases, and 11 bases lay outside the gene matches. Looked up from germline, CDR1 is MDHEN and CDR2 is SYDVKM. In nucleotides, the CDR3 is TGTGCCAGCAGTTTTGCTGACAGGGAGTTAGGCTATGGCTACACCTTC. Its protein is CASSFADRELGYGYTF.

The genes are TRBV6-1 and TRBJ2-7; no firm D call. Trimming cost V 2 bases and J 0 bases, with 11 bases left between them. This CDR3 is 15 amino acids long. Per germline, CDR1 MNHNS and CDR2 SASEGT. CDR3 residues: CASSEFGVSSYEQYF. The CDR3 region has the DNA TGTGCCAGCAGTGAATTCGGCGTTAGCTCCTACGAGCAGTACTTC.

This chain joins TRBV28 and TRBJ2-1; TRBD1 matches 12 bases. Germline CDR1 reads MDHEN; CDR2 reads SYDVKM. This CDR3 spans 18 amino acids. V shed 1 base, J shed 5 bases, and the junction held 9 bases outside the gene matches. The CDR3 loop is CASSLLGQGASRDNEQFF. Written as DNA, the CDR3 is TGTGCCAGCAGTTTATTGGGACAGGGGGCCTCCCGGGACAATGAGCAGTTCTTC.

The chain joins TRBV28 to TRBJ1-5; no definite D call. This CDR3 is built from 11 residues. Trimming left V 4 bases short and J 5 bases short, with 3 bases between. Looked up from germline, CDR1 is MDHEN and CDR2 is SYDVKM. This chain's CDR3 is CASSSDQPQHF. CDR3 in DNA: TGTGCCAGCAGTTCCGATCAGCCCCAGCATTTT.

This clone was seen just once. The chain combines TRBV7-9 with TRBJ2-5; 8 nucleotides match TRBD1. Germline CDR1 is SEHNR and CDR2 is FQNEAQ (reference sequence). V lost 5 bases to trimming and J lost 4 bases; unmatched junction nucleotides: 6. The CDR3 is 14 amino acids. DNA of the CDR3: TGTGCCAGCAGCCGGACAGGGAATAGAGAGACCCAGTACTTC. This encodes CASSRTGNRETQYF. The full variable domain, rest sourced from reference TRBV7-9 and TRBJ2-5, is DTGVSQNPRHKITKRGQNVTFRCDPISEHNRLYWYRQTLGQGPEFLTYFQNEAQLEKSRLLSDRFSAERPKGSFSTLEIQRTEQGDSAMYLCASSRTGNRETQYFGPGTRLLVL.

In the case of this clone: Other DNA sequences from this sample encode an identical CDR3 as well. The chain carries TRBV5-1 and TRBJ1-1; 8 bases are shared with TRBD1. The CDR3 loop spans 16 amino acids. Trimming took 0 bases from V and 5 from J; bases not matched to a gene: 9. Germline V gene data show CDR1 as SGHRS and CDR2 as YFSETQ. The CDR3 is CASSLAGTGGGTEAFF. The CDR3 coding sequence is TGCGCCAGCAGCTTGGCCGGCACAGGGGGAGGGACTGAAGCTTTCTTT.

This chain links TRBV27 with TRBJ1-2, with 8 bases identical to TRBD1. Trimming at V came to 3 bases and at J to 2 bases, leaving 2 bases not matched to a gene. Germline assignment: CDR1 MNHEY and CDR2 SMNVEV (reference sequence). The CDR3 has 14 residues. The CDR3 here is CASSLDRVNYGYTF. The CDR3 nucleotides are TGTGCCAGCAGTTTGGACAGGGTGAACTATGGCTACACCTTC.

J is TRBJ1-2 and V is TRBV27; TRBD1 is a possible D gene (5 bases). The germline V and J ends were trimmed by 0 bases and 6 bases, with 8 bases remaining between them. Germline values: CDR1 MNHEY, CDR2 SMNVEV (reference sequence). The CDR3 covers 13 residues. CDR3 sequence (DNA): TGTGCCAGCAGTTTATCGGGGCAGAATGGCTACACCTTC. Its translation: CASSLSGQNGYTF.

This chain joins TRBV18 and TRBJ2-7; 11 positions match TRBD2. With 5 bases clipped from V and 0 bases from J, the junction kept 9 bases outside the gene matches. Germline V gene data show CDR1 as KGHSH and CDR2 as LQKENI. The CDR3 totals 17 residues. In DNA form, the CDR3 reads TGTGCCAGCTCAATCCTAGGGACTAGCGGAAGCTCCTACGAGCAGTACTTC. This gives the protein CASSILGTSGSSYEQYF.

In its sample, this clone was seen a few times. The chain combines TRBV19 with TRBJ2-2; possible D gene TRBD1, 6 bases. CDR1 and CDR2 from the germline V gene are LNHDA and SQIVND (reference sequence). V was cut by 7 bases and J by 4 bases, with 10 bases left in between. This CDR3 comprises 13 residues. The chain's CDR3 is CASTRTVTGELFF. The CDR3 nucleotides are TGTGCCAGTACACGGACAGTCACCGGGGAGCTGTTTTTT.

The rearrangement joins TRBV6-1 to TRBJ2-2; D is undetermined. CDR3 length: 15 amino acids. Trimming pared 0 bases from V and 4 bases from J, leaving 9 bases between. Germline CDR1 and CDR2: MNHNS and SASEGT. As DNA, the CDR3 is TGTGCCAGCAGTGAAGCGTCCGGCGCCACCGGGGAGCTGTTTTTT. Its protein product is CASSEASGATGELFF.

This rearrangement joins TRBV4-1 to TRBJ1-6, with a tentative D call TRBD1 (6 bases). Germline CDR1 and CDR2: MGHRA and YSYEKL. V lost 0 bases, J lost 7 bases, and 16 bases lay in between. The CDR3 consists of 17 residues. CDR3 loop: CASSQDSPRGLNSPLHF. As DNA, the CDR3 is TGCGCCAGCAGCCAAGATTCCCCCAGGGGCCTCAATTCACCCCTCCACTTT.

This rearrangement joins TRBV10-3 to TRBJ2-3, with TRBD1 matching over 7 bases. The CDR3 is made up of 16 amino acids. Germline CDR1 reads ENHRY; CDR2 reads SYGVKD. Germline trimming cut 3 bases from V and 2 bases from J; bases unmatched to any gene: 8. CDR3 DNA sequence: TGTGCCATCAGTGAACCTCGGGGACAGAACACAGATACGCAGTATTTT. Its translation is CAISEPRGQNTDTQYF.